The T cell receptor beta chain described here comes from a study of blood T cell repertoires in COVID-19. About the research overall: COVID-19 samples from acute and convalescent phases originated in the United States, Italy and Spain. In each case, the material was cDNA or gDNA derived from T cells, B-cell-depleted T cells, or PBMCs.

Trimming left V 5 bases short and J 0 bases short, with 8 bases between. CDR1 SEHNR and CDR2 FQNEAQ come from the germline V gene (reference sequence). CDR3 size: 15 residues. Original processing notes: Counts of nucleated cells, estimated from reference gene primer amplification, were obtained. The table came from immunoSEQ multiplex PCR; TCRdb's copy has only in-frame clones and leaves some out. The V and J calls and clone size come from that table; D and trimming were worked out from the DNA. The sample holds 60,000 or so clones; 87% are singletons and the top ten take around 6.9%. Sequencing was performed on peripheral blood. The V gene is TRBV7-9, the J gene TRBJ2-6; perhaps TRBD1 as D (6 bases). The TCR was taken from a man aged 55 to 70 with active or convalescent COVID-19. CDR3 DNA: TGTGCCAGCAGCAAACAGGGCTCTGGGGCCAACGTCCTGACTTTC. This encodes CASSKQGSGANVLTF.